Each of the 32 T cell receptor beta chains below was sequenced from the same sample in a study of neoadjuvant anti-PD-1 for oral cavity cancer. The repertoire was sequenced with immunoSEQ multiplex PCR; TCRdb's copy has only in-frame clones and lacks some. The sample consists of 7,200 or so clones, nearly 55% of them appearing once. Material: tumor tissue, obtained before nivolumab (anti-PD-1) treatment. All receptors derive from a person aged 35-79 years with oral cavity squamous cell carcinoma.

The V and J genes are TRBV4-1 and TRBJ1-1; tentative D call: TRBD1 (5 bases). Germline CDR1 is MGHRA and CDR2 is YSYEKL. V lost 0 bases and J lost 1, with 9 bases in between. This CDR3 has 15 amino acids. The CDR3 DNA sequence: TGCGCCAGCAGCCAAGATAGGAGGGGGAACACTGAAGCTTTCTTT. Its protein product is CASSQDRRGNTEAFF.

The CDR3 nucleotides are TGTGCCAGTAGTATTAGCCCAGTACCGGGAGGAGGGTATGAGCAGTTCTTC. It is translated as CASSISPVPGGGYEQFF. The chain carries TRBV19 and TRBJ2-1; 7 bases align to TRBD2. The ends lost 3 bases at V and 8 bases at J; junction bases unmatched: 16. In germline, CDR1 is LNHDA, CDR2 SQIVND (reference sequence). The CDR3 totals 17 residues. Supplemented by reference TRBV19 and TRBJ2-1, the full variable domain reads DGGITQSPKYLFRKEGQNVTLSCEQNLNHDAMYWYRQDPGQGLRLIYYSQIVNDFQKGDIAEGYSVSREKKESFPLTVTSAQKNPTAFYLCASSISPVPGGGYEQFFGPGTRLTVL.

This clone showed up just a few times. The chain is built from TRBV28 and TRBJ2-1, with D perhaps TRBD1 or TRBD2 (5 bases each). CDR1 is MDHEN and CDR2 is SYDVKM in the germline V gene. V lost 6 bases, J lost 5 bases, and 14 bases lay in between. CDR3 size: 14 residues. The CDR3 spells CASRPGTADNEQFF. The CDR3 region has the DNA TGTGCCAGCAGGCCTGGGACCGCTGACAATGAGCAGTTCTTC.

The rearrangement joins TRBV28 to TRBJ2-5, with 12 bases identical to TRBD1. The germline CDR1 and CDR2 sequences are MDHEN and SYDVKM. CDR3 length equals 17 residues. V shed 2 bases and J 5 bases; nucleotides not matched to a gene: 9. The CDR3 reads CASSLGVRDRGRETQYF. The CDR3 DNA reads as TGTGCCAGCAGTTTAGGGGTTAGGGACAGGGGGCGCGAGACCCAGTACTTC.

The V call is TRBV19, the J call TRBJ1-2, with D unresolved. V was shortened by 7 bases and J by 4 bases, with 7 bases between the two germline ends. The CDR3 covers 11 residues. Germline loops: CDR1 LNHDA, CDR2 SQIVND (reference sequence). The CDR3: CASMRGYGYTF. The CDR3 DNA reads TGTGCCAGTATGCGGGGCTATGGCTACACCTTC.

The CDR3 DNA reads TGTGCCAGCAGTTTAGGAGAGGCGACCCAAGAGACCCAGTACTTC. Its protein product is CASSLGEATQETQYF. V usage is TRBV28 and J usage is TRBJ2-5; the D is unclear. The germline CDR1 and CDR2 sequences are MDHEN and SYDVKM. Trimming shortened V by 2 bases and J by 1 base, and 11 bases separated the two germline ends. The CDR3 sequence is 15 residues long.

This rearrangement joins TRBV23-1 to TRBJ2-5, with 10 bases matching TRBD2. TRBV23-1 belongs to the ORF category, with a function that is uncertain. V trimming: 0 bases; J trimming: 2 bases; junction bases outside the gene matches: 21. There are 22 residues in the CDR3. For the CDR3, the DNA is TGCGCCAGCAGTCAATCTGTTCGGGGGATGAAGCGGGAGGGCCCACTTCAAGAGACCCAGTACTTC. The encoded protein is CASSQSVRGMKREGPLQETQYF.

The chain uses TRBV6-5 and TRBJ2-7; 7 positions match TRBD2. J lost 4 bases, V lost 7 bases, and 10 bases had no gene match. The germline CDR1 and CDR2 sequences are MNHEY and SVGAGI. The CDR3 consists of 14 residues. Here the CDR3 DNA reads TGTGCCAGCACCCTACGGGAGGCTCCATACGAGCAGTACTTC. As protein: CASTLREAPYEQYF.

The chain employs TRBV9 and TRBJ2-7, with 8 positions matching TRBD2. Trimming cost V 0 bases and J 10 bases; bases outside gene matches: 12. The CDR3 has 15 residues. Germline-derived CDR1 and CDR2 are SGDLS and YYNGEE. The CDR3 reads CASSVALDSAGDQYF. The CDR3 DNA reads TGTGCCAGCAGCGTAGCTTTGGACTCAGCGGGAGATCAGTACTTC.

This chain links TRBV6-6 with TRBJ1-1; D is unclear. The CDR3 is 11 amino acids. V was cut by 6 bases and J by 9 bases, with 11 bases left in between. Germline lookup yields CDR1 MNHNY and CDR2 SVGAGI (reference sequence). The CDR3 DNA is TGTGCCAGCAGGGACCCGGGGAAAGCTTTCTTT. Protein sequence: CASRDPGKAFF.

This clone turned up a few times. This chain joins TRBV5-1 and TRBJ1-1; the match to TRBD1 covers 8 bases. V was clipped by 0 bases and J by 4 bases; unmatched bases: 11. The germline CDR1 and CDR2 sequences are SGHRS and YFSETQ. The CDR3 consists of 17 residues. The CDR3 nucleotides are TGCGCCAGCAGCTTGGCCAACAGGGGGAATCTGTTCACTGAAGCTTTCTTT. It specifies CASSLANRGNLFTEAFF.

V gene TRBV5-1 combines with J gene TRBJ2-1, with TRBD2 matching 11 bases. The V and J ends lost 4 bases and 6 bases, in that order; junction bases with no gene match: 6. Germline loops: CDR1 SGHRS, CDR2 YFSETQ. This CDR3 spans 15 amino acids. The chain's CDR3 is CASSVLAGASNEQFF. The CDR3 DNA follows: TGCGCCAGCAGCGTACTAGCGGGGGCCTCCAATGAGCAGTTCTTC.

The J gene is TRBJ2-1, the V gene TRBV9; 10 nucleotides line up with TRBD2. The V and J ends lost 2 bases and 9 bases, in that order; junction bases with no gene match: 5. This CDR3 has 14 amino acids. Germline V gene data show CDR1 as SGDLS and CDR2 as YYNGEE. CDR3 in DNA: TGTGCCAGCAGCGTCCTAGCGGGAGTCGGTGAGCAGTTCTTC. It is translated as CASSVLAGVGEQFF.

This clone was found a few times. The chain employs TRBV6-5 and TRBJ2-2, with 7 bases fitting TRBD2. The CDR3 has 15 residues. Germline-derived CDR1 and CDR2 are MNHEY and SVGAGI. Trimming removed 9 bases from V and 1 base from J; junction bases left unmatched: 8. The CDR3 DNA reads TGTGCCAGTAGAGCTAGCGGTCTGAACACCGGGGAGCTGTTTTTT. Its translation: CASRASGLNTGELFF.

To note about this clone: The conserved final phenylalanine or tryptophan is absent from the CDR3, which likely points to a read error. Because the CDR3's place on the DNA is in doubt, the DNA is left out and the CDR3 is given as listed by TCRdb. J is TRBJ1-2 and V is TRBV20-1. Termini included, the CDR3 measures 8 amino acids. Germline V gene sequence: CDR1 DFQATT, CDR2 SNEGSKA (reference sequence). The CDR3 loop is CSAVNPRE.

The CDR3 sequence is CASSKAGGRPTSPLHF. The CDR3 coding sequence is TGTGCCAGCAGCAAAGCAGGGGGCAGGCCCACATCACCCCTCCACTTT. V and J are TRBV21-1 and TRBJ1-6; TRBD1 is the table's D call, not checked against the DNA. TRBV21-1 is assigned pseudogene status. The CDR3 covers 16 residues.

The chain carries TRBV27 and TRBJ1-2; D is possibly TRBD1 (5 bases). There are 14 residues in the CDR3. Germline CDR1 is MNHEY and CDR2 is SMNVEV (reference sequence). Trimming stripped 3 bases from V and 3 bases from J, with 11 bases between. The CDR3 loop reads CASSFLGGYYGYTF. The CDR3 DNA follows: TGTGCCAGCAGTTTTCTCGGGGGATACTATGGCTACACCTTC.

The V gene is TRBV30, the J gene TRBJ1-6, with D unclear. The V and J ends lost 0 bases and 9 bases respectively, with 6 bases between them. Germline lookup yields CDR1 GTSNPN and CDR2 SVGIG (reference sequence). The CDR3 has 12 amino acids. The CDR3 DNA follows: TGTGCCTGGAGTGTACGCGGTTCACCCCTCCACTTT. Translation gives CAWSVRGSPLHF.

This chain uses TRBV9 with TRBJ1-1, with 7 nucleotides matching TRBD1. Germline CDR1 SGDLS, CDR2 YYNGEE. V gave up 4 bases and J gave up 1 base; unmatched junction bases: 10. This CDR3 region has 16 residues. In DNA form, the CDR3 reads TGTGCCAGCAGCCGGCGACAGGGAGGGGCGAACACTGAAGCTTTCTTT. It yields the protein CASSRRQGGANTEAFF.

This clone was seen more than once but under ten times. The chain has TRBV2 and TRBJ1-1, with a weak D call TRBD1 (5 bases). The germline V and J ends were trimmed by 3 bases and 3 bases, with 11 bases remaining between them. The CDR3 contains 14 residues. The germline gives CDR1 SNHLY, CDR2 FYNNEI. CDR3 sequence reads: CASSEARGDTEAFF. CDR3 nucleotides: TGTGCCAGCAGTGAGGCCCGGGGGGACACTGAAGCTTTCTTT. Full variable domain (remainder filled in from reference TRBV2 and TRBJ1-1): EPEVTQTPSHQVTQMGQEVILRCVPISNHLYFYWYRQILGQKVEFLVSFYNNEISEKSEIFDDQFSVERPDGSNFTLKIRSTKLEDSAMYFCASSEARGDTEAFFGQGTRLTVV.

V usage is TRBV19 and J usage is TRBJ2-2; D gene ambiguous. Trimming took off 7 bases at V and 6 bases at J, with 6 bases between the two ends. The CDR3 consists of 11 residues. The germline CDR1 and CDR2 sequences are LNHDA and SQIVND (reference sequence). Written as DNA, the CDR3 is TGTGCCAGTAACTGGGCCGGGGAGCTGTTTTTT. It specifies CASNWAGELFF.

The chain uses TRBV7-7 and TRBJ2-1; D is ambiguous. The germline V gene encodes CDR1 SSHAT and CDR2 FNYEAQ (reference sequence). V was clipped by 5 bases and J by 5 bases, with 16 bases between them. This CDR3 has 15 amino acids. CDR3 amino acids: CASSPGLTTNNEQFF. The CDR3 bases are TGTGCCAGCAGCCCCGGTCTGACAACAAACAATGAGCAGTTCTTC.

V and J are TRBV20-1 and TRBJ2-5; tentatively, D is TRBD1 or TRBD2 (5 bases each). CDR3 length equals 10 residues. V dropped 6 bases and J dropped 7 bases, with 9 bases sitting between them. Germline V CDR1 and CDR2: DFQATT, SNEGSKA (reference sequence). The CDR3, as DNA: TGCAGTGCCGTTGGGGGGACCCAGTACTTC. As protein: CSAVGGTQYF.

The J gene is TRBJ2-1, the V gene TRBV27, with 12 positions matching TRBD2. Germline trimming cut 10 bases from V and 8 bases from J; bases unmatched to any gene: 18. Per the germline V gene, CDR1 is MNHEY and CDR2 is SMNVEV (reference sequence). The CDR3 covers 17 residues. In DNA, the CDR3 is TGTGCCACCCGCAGGATCTCGACTAGCGGGAGTAGAGATGAGCAGTTCTTC. It yields the protein CATRRISTSGSRDEQFF.

This clone appeared a few times. The chain recombines TRBV5-8 with TRBJ2-1, with D perhaps TRBD1 (6 bases). Germline values: CDR1 SGHTS, CDR2 YDEGEE. V dropped 2 bases and J dropped 2 bases, with 11 bases sitting between them. The CDR3 contains 15 residues. CDR3 region: CASSFGQPTYNEQFF. The CDR3 nucleotides are TGTGCCAGCAGCTTCGGACAGCCTACCTACAATGAGCAGTTCTTC. Full variable domain (missing parts from reference TRBV5-8 and TRBJ2-1): EAGVTQSPTHLIKTRGQQATLRCSPISGHTSVYWYQQALGLGLQFLLWYDEGEERNRGNFPPRFSGRQFPNYSSELNVNALELEDSALYLCASSFGQPTYNEQFFGPGTRLTVL.

This chain uses TRBV6-5 with TRBJ2-3; the D gene is possibly TRBD1 (6 bases). V lost 2 bases and J 5 bases, leaving 14 bases between the germline ends. The CDR3 covers 15 residues. The germline V gene encodes CDR1 MNHEY and CDR2 SVGAGI. CDR3 nucleotide sequence: TGTGCCAGCAGTTACGGGGGCTACGAGGGAGATACGCAGTATTTT. Translating gives CASSYGGYEGDTQYF.

This clone was detected a few times. V is TRBV5-1 and J is TRBJ1-1; 9 nucleotides align to TRBD1. Unmatched junction bases numbered 3, after V lost 2 bases and J lost 1 base. CDR1 is SGHRS and CDR2 is YFSETQ in the germline V gene. The CDR3 covers 15 residues. The DNA for the CDR3 is TGCGCCAGCAGCTTACAGGGGGCCCCGAACACTGAAGCTTTCTTT. Translated, it gives CASSLQGAPNTEAFF.

V is TRBV6-1 and J is TRBJ1-2; a weak D match, TRBD1 (5 bases). Trimming took 2 bases from V and 5 from J, leaving 9 bases between them. Looked up from germline, CDR1 is MNHNS and CDR2 is SASEGT. The CDR3 loop spans 13 amino acids. CDR3 sequence (DNA): TGTGCCAGCAGTGAAAGGGGAGGTTATGGCTACACCTTC. It is translated as CASSERGGYGYTF.

J is TRBJ2-5 and V is TRBV4-2; 12 positions match TRBD2. This CDR3 is 17 amino acids long. The V segment lost 4 bases and the J segment 7 bases; nucleotides outside the gene matches: 13. Looked up from germline, CDR1 is LGHNA and CDR2 is YNFKEQ. The CDR3 reads CASSLDPMTSGGGTQYF. The CDR3, as DNA: TGTGCCAGCAGCCTTGACCCTATGACTAGCGGGGGAGGGACCCAGTACTTC.

A few counts support this clone. This chain connects TRBV2 to TRBJ2-1; 7 bases are a match to TRBD2. Germline V gene data show CDR1 as SNHLY and CDR2 as FYNNEI. The length of the CDR3 is 14 residues. After removal of 5 bases from V and 7 bases from J, the junction contained 8 bases not matched to a gene. CDR3 sequence: CASSTGGSWNEQFF. The CDR3 DNA is TGTGCCAGCAGTACGGGCGGGAGTTGGAATGAGCAGTTCTTC.

This chain connects TRBV5-4 to TRBJ1-2; TRBD1 matches 9 bases. This CDR3 spans 15 amino acids. Looked up from germline, CDR1 is SGHNT and CDR2 is YYREEE (reference sequence). V lost 2 bases and J lost 7; bases outside the gene matches: 9. The CDR3 reads CASSFGDRDIPGYTF. The CDR3 DNA reads TGTGCCAGCAGCTTCGGGGACAGGGACATCCCTGGCTACACCTTC.

The chain has TRBV5-5 and TRBJ2-7; maybe TRBD2 (6 bases). V was clipped by 2 bases and J by 3 bases, with 12 bases between them. The V gene's germline CDR1 is SGHKS and CDR2 YYEKEE (reference sequence). The CDR3 covers 14 residues. CDR3: CASSFSGLGYEQYF. CDR3 sequence (DNA): TGTGCCAGCAGCTTCTCGGGACTGGGCTACGAGCAGTACTTC.